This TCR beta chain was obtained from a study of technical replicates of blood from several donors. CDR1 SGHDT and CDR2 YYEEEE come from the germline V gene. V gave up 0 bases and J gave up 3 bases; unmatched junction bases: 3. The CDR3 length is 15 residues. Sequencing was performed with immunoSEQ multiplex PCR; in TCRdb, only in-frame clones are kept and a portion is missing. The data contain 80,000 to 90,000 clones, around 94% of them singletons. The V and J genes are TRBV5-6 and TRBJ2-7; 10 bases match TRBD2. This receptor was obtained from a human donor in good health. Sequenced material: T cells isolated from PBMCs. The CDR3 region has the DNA TGTGCCAGCAGCTTGGTCGGGACTAGCGTCTACGAGCAGTACTTC. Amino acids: CASSLVGTSVYEQYF.